The source of this T cell receptor beta chain is a study of cytotoxic CD8 clonotypes in ibrutinib-treated CLL. Study in general: After treatment lasting a median approximately 11 months, range 6 to 36, response samples were collected. Average yields of about 260,000 productive templates and 80,000 to 100,000 productive rearrangements characterized the samples. Study-wide results and limits: Once treatment began, public clonotypes, which were uncommon, contracted or stayed stable.

Profiling relied on immunoSEQ multiplex PCR, and the TCRdb table lists in-frame clones only, not all of them. Among about 300,000 clones listed, approximately 79% were seen once. This clone was seen just once. The target antigen is unknown. V was shortened by 5 bases and J by 5 bases, with 13 bases between the two germline ends. The CDR3 sequence is 14 residues long. Per the germline V gene, CDR1 is SGHTA and CDR2 is FQGTGA. The sample was PBMCs, taken at disease progression, from a patient treated with ibrutinib. This TCR was recovered from a human donor with chronic lymphocytic leukemia. V gene TRBV7-3 combines with J gene TRBJ2-1; D unresolved. This CDR3 reads CASSISGPNNEQFF. The CDR3 DNA sequence: TGTGCCAGCAGCATATCCGGGCCCAACAATGAGCAGTTCTTC.